This entry lists 26 T cell receptor beta chains sequenced from one sample in a study of identical twins. TCRdb reanalysed the 5' RACE reads using MiXCR and keeps one entry per CDR3 protein. The repertoire holds roughly 630,000 distinct CDR3 sequences, with about 7.6% as singletons. The sample was also linked to a second study, of yellow fever vaccine responses in identical twins.

Sequenced: PBMCs. The receptors here all came from a woman aged 18-30 years in good health.

V gene TRBV20-1 combines with J gene TRBJ1-1; possible D gene TRBD1, 6 bases. The CDR3 runs 17 residues. Germline V CDR1 and CDR2: DFQATT, SNEGSKA (reference sequence). The V end lost 3 bases, the J end lost 0 bases, and 20 bases lay between the germline ends. The CDR3 is CSASEAWTAYMNTEAFF. In nucleotides, the CDR3 is TGCAGTGCTAGTGAGGCCTGGACAGCCTATATGAACACTGAAGCTTTCTTT.

This chain joins TRBV5-1 and TRBJ1-5; a possible D gene is TRBD1 (5 bases). Germline V lookup: CDR1 SGHRS, CDR2 YFSETQ. V gave up 4 bases and J gave up 7 bases, with 12 bases separating them. The CDR3 loop spans 13 amino acids. CDR3 sequence (DNA): TGCGCCAGCAGCCCGGAAGGGGCCCAGCCCCAGCATTTT. Translated, it gives CASSPEGAQPQHF. Drawing the rest from reference TRBV5-1 and TRBJ1-5, the complete variable domain is KAGVTQTPRYLIKTRGQQVTLSCSPISGHRSVSWYQQTPGQGLQFLFEYFSETQRNKGNFPGRFSGRQFSNSRSEMNVSTLELGDSALYLCASSPEGAQPQHFGDGTRLSIL.

A few counts support this clonotype. The rearrangement joins TRBV5-1 to TRBJ2-3; 12 nucleotides agree with TRBD2. The germline CDR1 and CDR2 sequences are SGHRS and YFSETQ. Unmatched junction bases numbered 3, after V lost 4 bases and J lost 3 bases. The CDR3 extends over 15 amino acids. The CDR3 is CASSAGLAGTDTQYF. The CDR3 nucleotides read TGCGCCAGCAGCGCTGGACTAGCGGGAACAGATACGCAGTATTTT.

The table lists this clonotype with a few counts. V usage is TRBV11-2 and J usage is TRBJ2-1; 8 nucleotides line up with TRBD2. Trimming removed 5 bases from V and 7 bases from J; junction bases left unmatched: 13. This CDR3 contains 16 residues. CDR1 and CDR2 (germline): SGHAT, FQNNGV. The CDR3 sequence is CASSPIAGPVVNEQFF. In nucleotides, the CDR3 is TGTGCCAGCAGCCCAATAGCGGGACCGGTAGTGAATGAGCAGTTCTTC.

The gene calls are TRBV6-1 and TRBJ2-4; D gene unclear. Germline V CDR1 and CDR2: MNHNS, SASEGT. Trimming removed 6 bases from V and 9 bases from J, with 15 bases in between. This CDR3 region has 13 residues. CDR3: CASRVDSLGIQYF. CDR3 sequence (DNA): TGTGCCAGCAGGGTAGATAGCCTGGGCATTCAGTACTTC.

This sequence joins TRBV20-1 and TRBJ2-3, with 9 bases aligning to TRBD2. This CDR3 spans 15 amino acids. Germline V gene lookup returns CDR1 DFQATT and CDR2 SNEGSKA (reference sequence). The J segment lost 2 bases and the V segment lost 3 bases, leaving 6 bases of the junction unmatched. DNA of the CDR3: TGCAGTGCTAGGCCCTCTAGCGGGACCACAGATACGCAGTATTTT. Amino acids: CSARPSSGTTDTQYF.

This clonotype was counted ten times or more. The chain links TRBV7-6 to TRBJ1-5, with TRBD1 matching over 10 bases. The junction had 3 bases not matched to a gene; V was cut back by 4 bases and J by 6 bases. The germline V gene has CDR1 SGHVS and CDR2 FNYEAQ. The CDR3 contains 14 residues. The CDR3 sequence: CASSSGQGGQPQHF. DNA of the CDR3: TGTGCCAGCAGCTCCGGACAGGGGGGTCAGCCCCAGCATTTT.

The table lists this clonotype with many counts. The chain joins TRBV29-1 to TRBJ1-1; D possibly corresponds to TRBD1 (5 bases). Germline V gene sequence: CDR1 SQVTM, CDR2 ANQGSEA. V was shortened by 7 bases and J by 2 bases, with 14 bases between the two germline ends. The CDR3 spans 13 residues. This chain's CDR3 is CSAQYGGNTEAFF. The CDR3 bases are TGCAGCGCGCAATATGGGGGTAACACTGAAGCTTTCTTT. Full variable domain (remainder filled in from reference TRBV29-1 and TRBJ1-1): SAVISQKPSRDICQRGTSLTIQCQVDSQVTMMFWYRQQPGQSLTLIATANQGSEATYESGFVIDKFPISRPNLTFSTLTVSNMSPEDSSIYLCSAQYGGNTEAFFGQGTRLTVV.

This clonotype was seen repeatedly, ten times or more. The chain combines TRBV10-3 with TRBJ2-5, with D uncertain. CDR3 length equals 14 residues. Per the germline V gene, CDR1 is ENHRY and CDR2 is SYGVKD. The V and J ends lost 6 bases and 0 bases respectively, with 11 bases between them. CDR3 sequence (DNA): TGTGCCATCAGGGAAGACTCTAACCAAGAGACCCAGTACTTC. Translated, it gives CAIREDSNQETQYF.

This clonotype occurred a few times. V usage is TRBV20-1 and J usage is TRBJ1-5; tentative D call: TRBD1 (5 bases). The CDR3 consists of 12 residues. Trimming left V 5 bases short and J 5 bases short, with 10 bases between. Per germline, CDR1 DFQATT and CDR2 SNEGSKA (reference sequence). This CDR3 reads CSACDSDQPQHF. CDR3 nucleotide sequence: TGCAGTGCTTGCGACAGCGATCAGCCCCAGCATTTT.

This clonotype has more than one count but fewer than ten. The V and J genes are TRBV7-3 and TRBJ2-3; D is possibly TRBD1 or TRBD2 (6 bases each). There are 15 residues in the CDR3. Trimming removed 3 bases at V and 5 bases at J, with 15 bases between. CDR1 and CDR2 from the germline V gene are SGHTA and FQGTGA. CDR3 residues: CASSLGGRAVDTQYF. CDR3 sequence (DNA): TGTGCCAGCAGCTTGGGGGGCAGGGCTGTAGATACGCAGTATTTT.

This clonotype was observed at least ten times. This chain joins TRBV2 and TRBJ2-7; TRBD2 aligns across 8 bases. Germline values: CDR1 SNHLY, CDR2 FYNNEI. Trimming cost V 4 bases and J 3 bases; bases outside gene matches: 11. CDR3 size: 16 residues. The CDR3 protein is CASSGGTGTRYYEQYF. CDR3 in DNA: TGTGCCAGCAGTGGGGGGACCGGGACTAGGTACTACGAGCAGTACTTC.

This clonotype was detected ten times or more. The chain combines TRBV25-1 with TRBJ1-1; possibly TRBD1 for D (5 bases). CDR3 length equals 13 residues. The ends were cut back, 6 bases at V and 4 bases at J, with 12 bases in the middle. Germline CDR1 and CDR2: MGHDK and SYGVNS. CDR3 DNA sequence: TGTGCCAGCAGGAGGGATCAGGGCACTGAAGCTTTCTTT. This codes for CASRRDQGTEAFF. Supplemented by reference TRBV25-1 and TRBJ1-1, the full variable domain reads EADIYQTPRYLVIGTGKKITLECSQTMGHDKMYWYQQDPGMELHLIHYSYGVNSTEKGDLSSESTVSRIRTEHFPLTLESARPSHTSQYLCASRRDQGTEAFFGQGTRLTVV.

This clonotype was picked up many times. CDR3 DNA sequence: TGTGCCAGCAGTTACGGGACTAGCGGGGTAACCGGGGAGCTGTTTTTT. It yields the protein CASSYGTSGVTGELFF. V is TRBV6-5 and J is TRBJ2-2; 13 positions agree with TRBD2. The CDR3 is 16 residues long. Per germline, CDR1 MNHEY and CDR2 SVGAGI. V gave up 2 bases and J gave up 5 bases; unmatched junction bases: 2.

This clonotype was observed a few times. The CDR3 coding sequence is TGCGCCAGCAGCCAAGGGGTTCACCCCGCAGGAACAGATACGCAGTATTTT. It specifies CASSQGVHPAGTDTQYF. V and J are TRBV4-1 and TRBJ2-3; no definite D call. The germline gives CDR1 MGHRA, CDR2 YSYEKL. V was shortened by 1 base and J by 3 bases, with 17 bases between the two germline ends. This CDR3 spans 17 amino acids.

The chain combines TRBV29-1 with TRBJ2-5, with 9 bases lining up with TRBD2. The germline V gene encodes CDR1 SQVTM and CDR2 ANQGSEA. The CDR3 is 16 amino acids. J lost 2 bases, V lost 1 base, and 8 bases had no gene match. CDR3 in DNA: TGCAGCGTTGAAGGTGTGACTAGCGGAAAACAAGAGACCCAGTACTTC. This encodes CSVEGVTSGKQETQYF.

In DNA form, the CDR3 reads TGCGCCAGCAGCCCGGGACTAGGGGCCTCCTACGAGCAGTACGTC. Protein: CASSPGLGASYEQYV. The chain links TRBV5-1 to TRBJ2-7; 8 nucleotides agree with TRBD2. CDR1 and CDR2 from the germline V gene are SGHRS and YFSETQ. V dropped 4 bases and J dropped 0; count of bases not matched to a gene: 6. This CDR3 is 15 amino acids long.

This chain joins TRBV7-2 and TRBJ2-5; 9 bases are shared with TRBD1. Trimming cost V 8 bases and J 4 bases; bases outside gene matches: 5. Germline values: CDR1 SGHTA, CDR2 FQGNSA. The CDR3 consists of 13 residues. The CDR3 DNA is TGTGCCAGCGGGTACAGGGGGCGAGAGACCCAGTACTTC. Translating gives CASGYRGRETQYF.

The genes are TRBV2 and TRBJ2-5; 7 bases line up with TRBD1. CDR1 is SNHLY, CDR2 FYNNEI, per germline. V lost 11 bases to trimming and J lost 0 bases; unmatched junction nucleotides: 6. The CDR3 is 13 amino acids. This CDR3 reads CAGQDPNQETQYF. CDR3 DNA: TGTGCCGGACAGGACCCTAACCAAGAGACCCAGTACTTC.

The chain is built from TRBV3-1 and TRBJ2-1; no reliable D call. Germline CDR1 reads LGHDT; CDR2 reads YNNKEL (reference sequence). Trimming removed 0 bases from V and 10 bases from J, with 10 bases in between. This CDR3 comprises 13 residues. CDR3 coding DNA: TGTGCCAGCAGCCAAGATGTTAGGGTAGAGCAGTTCTTC. It codes for CASSQDVRVEQFF.

This clonotype came up a few times. The chain employs TRBV12-3 or TRBV12-4 and TRBJ2-7, with 10 bases fitting TRBD2. The CDR3 extends over 15 amino acids. Losses at the gene ends were 2 bases for V and 5 bases for J; bases not matched to a gene: 6. CDR3 DNA sequence: TGTGCCAGCAGTTTACTACCTAGCGGGAGTCACGAGCAGTACTTC. It codes for CASSLLPSGSHEQYF.

The genes are TRBV4-2 and TRBJ2-5, with 7 bases identical to TRBD1. With V trimmed by 5 bases and J by 0 bases, 6 bases remained unmatched. The CDR3 loop spans 15 amino acids. The germline V gene has CDR1 LGHNA and CDR2 YNFKEQ. The CDR3 DNA is TGTGCCAGCAGCGAAGGGGGCCGGTACCAAGAGACCCAGTACTTC. Amino acid sequence: CASSEGGRYQETQYF.

The chain is built from TRBV18 and TRBJ2-7; D gene ambiguous. Germline CDR1 KGHSH, CDR2 LQKENI. V shed 4 bases and J shed 7 bases, with 23 bases lying between them. The CDR3 consists of 16 residues. The CDR3 here is CASSQRGGELTGEQYF. CDR3 bases: TGTGCCAGCTCACAGAGAGGTGGGGAACTAACTGGTGAGCAGTACTTC.

This chain connects TRBV18 to TRBJ2-7; weak D call: TRBD2 (5 bases). The CDR3 runs 16 residues. Trimming left V 1 base short and J 0 bases short, with 13 bases between. Per the germline V gene, CDR1 is KGHSH and CDR2 is LQKENI. The CDR3 protein is CASSPQSGGPSYEQYF. The CDR3 coding sequence is TGTGCCAGCTCACCACAGAGCGGAGGACCCTCCTACGAGCAGTACTTC.

In its sample, this clonotype was seen many times. The chain combines TRBV29-1 with TRBJ1-2; no clear D. Germline CDR1 SQVTM, CDR2 ANQGSEA. The germline V and J ends were trimmed by 4 bases and 3 bases, with 12 bases remaining between them. The CDR3 runs to 13 residues. The DNA of the CDR3 is TGCAGCGTTGGAGGTGGACGATACTATGGCTACACCTTC. This gives the protein CSVGGGRYYGYTF.

V gene TRBV24-1 combines with J gene TRBJ2-2; tentatively, D is TRBD1 (6 bases). CDR3 length: 13 amino acids. The germline CDR1 and CDR2 sequences are KGHDR and SFDVKD. Trimming took 9 bases from V and 2 from J, leaving 9 bases between them. Here the CDR3 reads CATSTGNTGELFF. In DNA, the CDR3 is TGTGCCACCTCGACAGGAAACACCGGGGAGCTGTTTTTT.